This TCR beta chain is from a study of tissue T cells after allogeneic stem cell transplantation. Study-level results: Some tissue clones might be persisting host cells; their alloreactivity or antigen specificity was not determined.

The assay was immunoSEQ multiplex PCR, and TCRdb's table has in-frame clones only and misses some. Here the sample spans some 3,400 clones, approximately 79% being singletons. Enrolled prospectively were adult allogeneic hematopoietic cell transplant recipients whose graft-versus-host disease was steroid-refractory. Median post-mortem interval was about 9.8 hours for GI, liver, skin and lymphoid tissues. This clone is labeled large (0.1 to 1%). What it binds is not known. Germline lookup yields CDR1 LNHNV and CDR2 YYDKDF (reference sequence). The CDR3 loop spans 14 amino acids. V lost 5 bases and J lost 0, with 11 bases in between.

The sequence came from a male patient aged 60 or older with steroid-refractory graft-versus-host disease after an allogeneic stem cell transplant. The graft donor may have given rise to some T cells. The chain joins TRBV15 to TRBJ2-7; D possibly corresponds to TRBD1 (6 bases). Source: left colon tissue, taken at autopsy. The chain's CDR3 is CATSGQGGSYEQYF. CDR3 nucleotide sequence: TGTGCCACCAGCGGTCAAGGGGGCTCCTACGAGCAGTACTTC.